The 14 T cell receptor beta chains given below trace back to one sample, sequenced in a study of blood T cell repertoires in COVID-19. Measured with immunoSEQ multiplex PCR; TCRdb has only the in-frame clones, and not every one. The data contain roughly 150,000 clones, around 86% of them singletons. The sequencing input was peripheral blood. These receptors were obtained from a woman older than 75 with acute or convalescent COVID-19.

This clone was seen once. The rearrangement uses TRBV28 and TRBJ2-7; D is perhaps TRBD2 (7 bases). The CDR3 loop spans 15 amino acids. Germline V CDR1 and CDR2: MDHEN, SYDVKM. V was shortened by 4 bases and J by 2 bases, with 15 bases between the two germline ends. The DNA for the CDR3 is TGTGCCAGCAGTTCCACCCGCGGGGGCCCCTACGAGCAGTACTTC. Encoded protein: CASSSTRGGPYEQYF.

This clone was recorded only once. V and J are TRBV29-1 and TRBJ2-4, with unresolved D. The germline V and J ends were trimmed by 0 bases and 6 bases, with 6 bases remaining between them. The CDR3 totals 12 residues. Germline CDR1 and CDR2: SQVTM and ANQGSEA. The CDR3 bases are TGCAGCGTTGAAGATTGGAGAAACATTCAGTACTTC. Translation: CSVEDWRNIQYF.

DNA of the CDR3: TGTGCCAGCAGCGAGACCCCACTAGCGGGGGGACGCACAGATACGCAGTATTTT. This encodes CASSETPLAGGRTDTQYF. The rearrangement links TRBV9 to TRBJ2-3; 12 bases map to TRBD2. The CDR3 length is 18 residues. Germline loops: CDR1 SGDLS, CDR2 YYNGEE. The trim removed 3 bases at V and 1 base at J, leaving 9 bases unmatched.

V usage is TRBV28 and J usage is TRBJ1-4, with D tentatively TRBD1 (5 bases). Germline V lookup: CDR1 MDHEN, CDR2 SYDVKM. V lost 8 bases to trimming and J lost 4 bases, with 14 bases between them. The CDR3 consists of 14 residues. The CDR3, as DNA: TGTGCCAGCGAACTAGTGGGGGGTAATGAAAAACTGTTTTTT. This translates into CASELVGGNEKLFF. The whole variable domain, remainder taken from reference TRBV28 and TRBJ1-4, is DVKVTQSSRYLVKRTGEKVFLECVQDMDHENMFWYRQDPGLGLRLIYFSYDVKMKEKGDIPEGYSVSREKKERFSLILESASTNQTSMYLCASELVGGNEKLFFGSGTQLSVL.

The V gene is TRBV4-2, the J gene TRBJ1-5; D is unresolved. The V and J ends lost 0 bases and 7 bases respectively, with 13 bases between them. The CDR3 sequence is 15 residues long. Germline assignment: CDR1 LGHNA and CDR2 YNFKEQ. CDR3 DNA: TGTGCCAGCAGCCAAGAGCCCAGGCCAGACCAGCCCCAGCATTTT. Translated: CASSQEPRPDQPQHF.

The CDR3 nucleotides read TGCGCCAGCAGCTTGGATACCAATCGAGGGTTCTTC. Its protein product is CASSLDTNRGFF. The chain is built from TRBV5-1 and TRBJ2-1; no clear D gene. Germline V CDR1 and CDR2: SGHRS, YFSETQ. The CDR3 is 12 amino acids. V lost 0 bases and J 15 bases, leaving 13 bases between the germline ends.

This sequence joins TRBV28 and TRBJ1-4; D perhaps matches TRBD1 (5 bases). The length of the CDR3 is 15 residues. V was clipped by 7 bases and J by 3 bases, with 15 bases between them. Germline V gene sequence: CDR1 MDHEN, CDR2 SYDVKM. The CDR3 region is CASTPLGRANEKLFF. The CDR3 DNA is TGTGCCAGCACCCCCCTGGGCAGGGCTAATGAAAAACTGTTTTTT.

This clone was seen a few times. The chain joins TRBV5-5 to TRBJ2-1; perhaps TRBD2 as D (6 bases). Germline CDR1 and CDR2: SGHKS and YYEKEE (reference sequence). The CDR3 is 15 amino acids. V lost 0 bases, J lost 5 bases, and 12 bases lay in between. The CDR3 region has the DNA TGTGCCAGCAGCTTGGTTGGAGGGAGCCACAATGAGCAGTTCTTC. Its translation is CASSLVGGSHNEQFF.

V and J are TRBV27 and TRBJ2-5; D is possibly TRBD1 (6 bases). The CDR3 extends over 14 amino acids. Germline CDR1 reads MNHEY; CDR2 reads SMNVEV (reference sequence). V lost 5 bases and J 5 bases, leaving 15 bases between the germline ends. CDR3 DNA sequence: TGTGCCAGCAGTCCGATCCGGGACAAGGAGACCCAGTACTTC. It is translated as CASSPIRDKETQYF.

The chain's CDR3 is CASSPQGYSNQPQHF. As DNA, the CDR3 is TGCGCCAGCAGCCCTCAGGGGTATAGCAATCAGCCCCAGCATTTT. The chain recombines TRBV5-1 with TRBJ1-5; D may be TRBD1 (6 bases). Trimming pared 4 bases from V and 0 bases from J, leaving 11 bases between. CDR1 SGHRS and CDR2 YFSETQ come from the germline V gene. This CDR3 contains 15 residues.

V is TRBV6-6 and J is TRBJ1-1; D gene unclear. Trimming removed 2 bases from V and 6 bases from J, with 13 bases in between. Germline CDR1 reads MNHNY; CDR2 reads SVGAGI (reference sequence). CDR3 length equals 14 residues. CDR3 sequence reads: CASSYPPFGSEAFF. The DNA for the CDR3 is TGTGCCAGCAGTTACCCACCCTTTGGCTCTGAAGCTTTCTTT.

CDR3 in amino acids: CASSVQGAKYTGELFF. DNA for the CDR3: TGCGCCAGCAGCGTACAGGGGGCTAAATACACCGGGGAGCTGTTTTTT. V usage is TRBV5-1 and J usage is TRBJ2-2, with 9 bases fitting TRBD1. The CDR3 length is 16 residues. Germline CDR1 SGHRS, CDR2 YFSETQ. V lost 4 bases to trimming and J lost 3 bases; unmatched junction nucleotides: 7.

The chain uses TRBV5-6 and TRBJ2-7, with 10 bases identical to TRBD1. The length of the CDR3 is 15 residues. The V gene end was trimmed by 4 bases and the J gene end by 4 bases; junction bases not matched to a gene: 8. Germline V gene data show CDR1 as SGHDT and CDR2 as YYEEEE. This chain's CDR3 is CASSPMTGGKYEQYF. The CDR3 DNA follows: TGTGCCAGCAGCCCCATGACAGGGGGCAAGTACGAGCAGTACTTC.

The DNA for the CDR3 is TGTGCCAGTATGGGGGGACAGGTGAACACTGAAGCTTTCTTT. It codes for CASMGGQVNTEAFF. This rearrangement joins TRBV19 to TRBJ1-1; the match to TRBD1 covers 8 bases. CDR3 length: 14 residues. Trimming at V came to 7 bases and at J to 0 bases, leaving 4 bases not matched to a gene. Germline-derived CDR1 and CDR2 are LNHDA and SQIVND (reference sequence).